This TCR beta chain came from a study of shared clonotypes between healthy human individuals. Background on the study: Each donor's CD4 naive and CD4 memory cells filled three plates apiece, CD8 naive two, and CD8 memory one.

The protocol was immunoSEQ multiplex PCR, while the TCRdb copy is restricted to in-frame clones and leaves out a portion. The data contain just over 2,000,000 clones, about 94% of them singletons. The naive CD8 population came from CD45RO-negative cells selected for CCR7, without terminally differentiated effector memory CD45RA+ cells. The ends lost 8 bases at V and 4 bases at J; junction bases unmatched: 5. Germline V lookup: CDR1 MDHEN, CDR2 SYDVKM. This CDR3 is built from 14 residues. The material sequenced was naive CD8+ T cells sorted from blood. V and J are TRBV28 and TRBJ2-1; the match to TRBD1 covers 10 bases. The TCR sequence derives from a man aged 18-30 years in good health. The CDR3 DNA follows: TGTGCCAGCCCGGGACAGGGGAGTTACAATGAGCAGTTCTTC. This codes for CASPGQGSYNEQFF.